The present TCR beta chain was sequenced within a study of blood T cell repertoires in COVID-19. Overall study context: The study drew acute and convalescent COVID-19 samples from the United States, Italy and Spain. PBMCs, B-cell-depleted T cells, or T cells were the source of the cDNA or gDNA that made up the material.

Original handling: Amplification with reference gene primers provided the estimates of nucleated cell counts. Data came from immunoSEQ multiplex PCR; TCRdb stores just in-frame clones and leaves some out. That table supplies the V and J calls and clone size; D and trimming were determined from the DNA. The repertoire includes approximately 170,000 clones, 70% to 90% of them detected once, and around 8% sits in the top ten. Sequenced material: peripheral blood. The clonotype originates from a woman aged 80 or older with COVID-19, enrolled during active disease.

The CDR3 bases are TGTGCCAGCAGAGAGGGGGTAGCTAGCACTGAAGCTTTCTTT. As protein: CASREGVASTEAFF. The rearrangement joins TRBV6-5 to TRBJ1-1, with D possibly matching TRBD1 (6 bases). Trimming shortened V by 6 bases and J by 4 bases, and 15 bases separated the two germline ends. CDR3 length: 14 residues. Germline assignment: CDR1 MNHEY and CDR2 SVGAGI.